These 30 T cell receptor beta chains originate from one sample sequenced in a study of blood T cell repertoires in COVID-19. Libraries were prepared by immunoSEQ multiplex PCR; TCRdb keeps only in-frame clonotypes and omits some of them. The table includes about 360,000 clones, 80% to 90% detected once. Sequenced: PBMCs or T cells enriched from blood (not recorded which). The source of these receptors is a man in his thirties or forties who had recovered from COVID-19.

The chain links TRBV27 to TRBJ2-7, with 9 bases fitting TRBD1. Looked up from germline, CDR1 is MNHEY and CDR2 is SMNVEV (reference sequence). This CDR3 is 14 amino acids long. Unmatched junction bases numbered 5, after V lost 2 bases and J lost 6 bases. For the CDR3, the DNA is TGTGCCAGCAGTTTAGTTGGGACAGGGTTCGAGCAGTACTTC. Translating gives CASSLVGTGFEQYF.

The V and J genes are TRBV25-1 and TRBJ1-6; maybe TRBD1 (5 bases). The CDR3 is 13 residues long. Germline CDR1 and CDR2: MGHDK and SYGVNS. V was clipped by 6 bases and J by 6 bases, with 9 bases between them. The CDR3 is CASSREANSPLHF. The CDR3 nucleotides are TGTGCCAGCAGCAGGGAGGCTAATTCACCCCTCCACTTT.

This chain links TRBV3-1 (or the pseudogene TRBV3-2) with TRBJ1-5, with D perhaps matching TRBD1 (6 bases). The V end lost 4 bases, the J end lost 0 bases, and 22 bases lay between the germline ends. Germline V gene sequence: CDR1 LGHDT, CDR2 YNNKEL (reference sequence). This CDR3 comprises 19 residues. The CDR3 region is CASSPSPGHPEYSNQPQHF. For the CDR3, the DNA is TGTGCCAGCAGCCCCTCACCGGGACACCCAGAGTATAGCAATCAGCCCCAGCATTTT.

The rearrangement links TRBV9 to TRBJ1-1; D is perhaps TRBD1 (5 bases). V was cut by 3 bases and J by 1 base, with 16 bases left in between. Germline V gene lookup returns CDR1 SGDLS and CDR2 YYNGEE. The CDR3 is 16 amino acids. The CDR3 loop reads CASSGPLRQPNTEAFF. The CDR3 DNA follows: TGTGCCAGCAGCGGCCCCCTCCGACAGCCGAACACTGAAGCTTTCTTT.

The CDR3 here is CASSLGRDGYTF. In nucleotides, the CDR3 is TGTGCCAGCAGCTTAGGCCGGGATGGCTACACCTTC. The rearrangement uses TRBV13 and TRBJ1-2; no definite D call. The germline V gene encodes CDR1 PRHDT and CDR2 FYEKMQ (reference sequence). The V end lost 0 bases, the J end lost 6 bases, and 5 bases lay between the germline ends. The CDR3 contains 12 residues.

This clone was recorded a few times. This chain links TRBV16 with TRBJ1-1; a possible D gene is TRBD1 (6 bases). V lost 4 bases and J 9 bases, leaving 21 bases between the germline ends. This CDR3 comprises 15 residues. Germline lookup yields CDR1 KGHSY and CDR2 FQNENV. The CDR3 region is CASSLHGEGGQKAFF. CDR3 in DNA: TGTGCCAGCAGCCTTCACGGGGAGGGGGGCCAGAAAGCTTTCTTT. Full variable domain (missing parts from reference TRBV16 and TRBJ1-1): GEEVAQTPKHLVRGEGQKAKLYCAPIKGHSYVFWYQQVLKNEFKFLISFQNENVFDETGMPKERFSAKCLPNSPCSLEIQATKLEDSAVYFCASSLHGEGGQKAFFGQGTRLTVV.

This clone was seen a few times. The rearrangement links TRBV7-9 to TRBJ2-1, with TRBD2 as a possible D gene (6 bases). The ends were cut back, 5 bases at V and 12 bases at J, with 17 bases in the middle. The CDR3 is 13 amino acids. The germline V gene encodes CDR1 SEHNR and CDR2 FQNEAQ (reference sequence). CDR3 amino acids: CASSPLGGNGQFF. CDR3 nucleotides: TGTGCCAGCAGCCCTCTCGGCGGGAACGGGCAGTTCTTC.

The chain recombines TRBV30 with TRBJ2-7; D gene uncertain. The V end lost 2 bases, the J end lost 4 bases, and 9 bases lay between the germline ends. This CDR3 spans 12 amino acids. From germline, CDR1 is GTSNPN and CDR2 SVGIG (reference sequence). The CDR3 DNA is TGTGCCTGGAGTCTACCTCATTACGAGCAGTACTTC. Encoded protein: CAWSLPHYEQYF.

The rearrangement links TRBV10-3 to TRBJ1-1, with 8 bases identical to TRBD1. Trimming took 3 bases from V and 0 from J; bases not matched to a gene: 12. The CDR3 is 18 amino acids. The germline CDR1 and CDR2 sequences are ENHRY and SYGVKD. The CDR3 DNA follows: TGTGCCATCAGTGACCAATCAACGACAGGGGCATTGAACACTGAAGCTTTCTTT. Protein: CAISDQSTTGALNTEAFF.

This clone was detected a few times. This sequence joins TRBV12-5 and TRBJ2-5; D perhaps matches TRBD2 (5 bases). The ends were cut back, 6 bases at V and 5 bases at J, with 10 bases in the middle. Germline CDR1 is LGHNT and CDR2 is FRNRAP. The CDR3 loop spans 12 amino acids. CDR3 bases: TGTGCTAGTGGGAGGGTCTCGGAGACCCAGTACTTC. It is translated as CASGRVSETQYF.

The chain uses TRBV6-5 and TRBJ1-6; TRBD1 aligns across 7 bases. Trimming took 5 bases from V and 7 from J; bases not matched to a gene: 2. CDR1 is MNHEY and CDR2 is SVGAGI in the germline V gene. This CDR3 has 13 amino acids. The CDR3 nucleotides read TGTGCCAGCAGTCTACAGGGGAATTCACCCCTCCACTTT. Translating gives CASSLQGNSPLHF.

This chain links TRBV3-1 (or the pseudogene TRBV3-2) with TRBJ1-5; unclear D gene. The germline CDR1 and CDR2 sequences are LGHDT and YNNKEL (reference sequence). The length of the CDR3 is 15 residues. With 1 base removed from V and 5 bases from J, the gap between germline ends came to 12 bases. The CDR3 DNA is TGTGCCAGCAGCCAAGTTCTAGGATATGATCAGCCCCAGCATTTT. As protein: CASSQVLGYDQPQHF.

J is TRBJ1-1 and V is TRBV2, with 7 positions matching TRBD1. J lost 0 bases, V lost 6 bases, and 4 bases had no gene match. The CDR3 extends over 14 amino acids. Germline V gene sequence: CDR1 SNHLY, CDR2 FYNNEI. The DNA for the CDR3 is TGTGCCAGCAGGAGGACAGGTCTGAACACTGAAGCTTTCTTT. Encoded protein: CASRRTGLNTEAFF.

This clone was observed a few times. CDR3 in amino acids: CAISESRTDEAFF. In DNA form, the CDR3 reads TGTGCCATCAGTGAGTCTCGGACAGACGAAGCTTTCTTT. This chain joins TRBV10-3 and TRBJ1-1; possible D gene TRBD1, 6 bases. The V and J ends lost 0 bases and 8 bases respectively, with 10 bases between them. The CDR3 covers 13 residues. Per the germline V gene, CDR1 is ENHRY and CDR2 is SYGVKD.

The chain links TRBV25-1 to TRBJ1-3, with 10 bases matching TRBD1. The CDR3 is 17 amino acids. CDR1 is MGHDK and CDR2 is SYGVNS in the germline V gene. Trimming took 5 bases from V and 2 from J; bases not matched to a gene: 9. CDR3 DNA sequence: TGTGCCAGCAGTAGATATGACAGGGGGCTTGCTGGAAACACCATATATTTT. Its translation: CASSRYDRGLAGNTIYF. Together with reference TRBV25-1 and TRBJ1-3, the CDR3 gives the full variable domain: EADIYQTPRYLVIGTGKKITLECSQTMGHDKMYWYQQDPGMELHLIHYSYGVNSTEKGDLSSESTVSRIRTEHFPLTLESARPSHTSQYLCASSRYDRGLAGNTIYFGEGSWLTVV.

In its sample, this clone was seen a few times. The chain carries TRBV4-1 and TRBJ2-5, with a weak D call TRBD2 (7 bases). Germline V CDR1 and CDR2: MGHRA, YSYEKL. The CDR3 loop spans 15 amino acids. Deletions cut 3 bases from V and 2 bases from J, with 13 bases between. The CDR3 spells CASSQRAGAQETQYF. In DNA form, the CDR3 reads TGCGCCAGCAGCCAGAGGGCGGGGGCTCAAGAGACCCAGTACTTC.

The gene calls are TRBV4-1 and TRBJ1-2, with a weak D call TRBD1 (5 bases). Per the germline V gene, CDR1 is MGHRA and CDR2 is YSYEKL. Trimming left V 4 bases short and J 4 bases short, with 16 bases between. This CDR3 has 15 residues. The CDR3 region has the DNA TGCGCCAGCAGCCCATCGACCACGGGGGGCTATGGCTACACCTTC. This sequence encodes CASSPSTTGGYGYTF.

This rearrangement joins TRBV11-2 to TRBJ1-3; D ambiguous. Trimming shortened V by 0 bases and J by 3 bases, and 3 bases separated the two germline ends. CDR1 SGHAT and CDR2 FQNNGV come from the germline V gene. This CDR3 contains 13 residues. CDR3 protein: CASSLDRGNTIYF. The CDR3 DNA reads TGTGCCAGCAGCTTAGATCGTGGAAACACCATATATTTT.

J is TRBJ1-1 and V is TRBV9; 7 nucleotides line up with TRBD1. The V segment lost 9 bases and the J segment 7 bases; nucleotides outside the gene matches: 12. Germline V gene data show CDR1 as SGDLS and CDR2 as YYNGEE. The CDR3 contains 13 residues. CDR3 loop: CATATGSDNEAFF. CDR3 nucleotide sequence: TGTGCCACCGCGACAGGGTCCGATAATGAAGCTTTCTTT.

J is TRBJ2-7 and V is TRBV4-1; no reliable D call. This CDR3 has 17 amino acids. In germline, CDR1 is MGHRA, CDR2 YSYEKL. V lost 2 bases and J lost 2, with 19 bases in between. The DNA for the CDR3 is TGCGCCAGCAGCCAACTTTCGACACCCGGCACAACCTACGAGCAGTACTTC. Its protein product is CASSQLSTPGTTYEQYF.

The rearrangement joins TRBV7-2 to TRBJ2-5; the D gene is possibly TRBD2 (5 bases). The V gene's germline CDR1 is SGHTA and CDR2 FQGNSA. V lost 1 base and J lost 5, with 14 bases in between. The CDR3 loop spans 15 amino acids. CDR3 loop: CASSLVDSEGETQYF. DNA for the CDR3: TGTGCCAGCAGCTTAGTTGATAGCGAGGGCGAGACCCAGTACTTC.

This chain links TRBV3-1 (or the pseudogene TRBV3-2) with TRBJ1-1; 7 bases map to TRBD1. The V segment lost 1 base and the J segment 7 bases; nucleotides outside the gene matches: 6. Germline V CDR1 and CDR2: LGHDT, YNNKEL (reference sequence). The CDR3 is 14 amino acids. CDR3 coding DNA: TGTGCCAGCAGCCAAGGGGGACAGCAGAATGAAGCTTTCTTT. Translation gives CASSQGGQQNEAFF.

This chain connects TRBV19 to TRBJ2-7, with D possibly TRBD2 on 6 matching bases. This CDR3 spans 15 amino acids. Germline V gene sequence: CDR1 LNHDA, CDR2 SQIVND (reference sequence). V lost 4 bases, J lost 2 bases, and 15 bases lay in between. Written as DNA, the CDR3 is TGTGCCAGTAGTACCCAGTCAGGAGGGCCCTACGAGCAGTACTTC. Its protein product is CASSTQSGGPYEQYF. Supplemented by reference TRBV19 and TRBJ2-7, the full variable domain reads DGGITQSPKYLFRKEGQNVTLSCEQNLNHDAMYWYRQDPGQGLRLIYYSQIVNDFQKGDIAEGYSVSREKKESFPLTVTSAQKNPTAFYLCASSTQSGGPYEQYFGPGTRLTVT.

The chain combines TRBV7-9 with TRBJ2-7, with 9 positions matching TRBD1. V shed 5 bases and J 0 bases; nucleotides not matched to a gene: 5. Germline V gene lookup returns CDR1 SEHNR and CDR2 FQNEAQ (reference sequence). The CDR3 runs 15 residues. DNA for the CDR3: TGTGCCAGCAGCCCCGACAGGGGGTTCTCCTACGAGCAGTACTTC. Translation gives CASSPDRGFSYEQYF.

CDR3: CAWSAFAGILNSPLHF. The CDR3, as DNA: TGTGCCTGGAGTGCCTTCGCAGGGATTCTTAATTCACCCCTCCACTTT. This sequence joins TRBV30 and TRBJ1-6, with a weak D call TRBD1 (5 bases). Per the germline V gene, CDR1 is GTSNPN and CDR2 is SVGIG (reference sequence). The V end was cut by 1 base, the J end by 6 bases, with 16 bases between. The CDR3 runs to 16 residues.

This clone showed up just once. CDR3 region: CASSQSVTTYEQYF. In nucleotides, the CDR3 is TGTGCCAGCAGCCAATCCGTCACAACCTACGAGCAGTACTTC. The chain combines TRBV3-1 (or the pseudogene TRBV3-2) with TRBJ2-7; the D is unclear. V shed 2 bases and J shed 2 bases, with 10 bases lying between them. The CDR3 sequence is 14 residues long. Germline V lookup: CDR1 LGHDT, CDR2 YNNKEL (reference sequence).

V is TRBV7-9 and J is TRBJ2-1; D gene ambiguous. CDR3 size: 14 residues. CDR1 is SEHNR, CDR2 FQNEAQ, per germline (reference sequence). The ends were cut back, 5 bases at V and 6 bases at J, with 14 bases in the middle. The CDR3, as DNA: TGTGCCAGCAGCCCCCGCGACAAAGCCAATGAGCAGTTCTTC. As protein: CASSPRDKANEQFF. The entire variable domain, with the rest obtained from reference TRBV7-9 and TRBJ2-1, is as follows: DTGVSQNPRHKITKRGQNVTFRCDPISEHNRLYWYRQTLGQGPEFLTYFQNEAQLEKSRLLSDRFSAERPKGSFSTLEIQRTEQGDSAMYLCASSPRDKANEQFFGPGTRLTVL.

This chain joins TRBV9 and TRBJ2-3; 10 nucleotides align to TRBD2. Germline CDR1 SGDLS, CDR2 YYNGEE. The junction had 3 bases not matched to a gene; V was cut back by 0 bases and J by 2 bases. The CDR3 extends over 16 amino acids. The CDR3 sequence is CASSVASGGDTDTQYF. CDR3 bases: TGTGCCAGCAGCGTAGCCAGCGGGGGGGACACAGATACGCAGTATTTT.

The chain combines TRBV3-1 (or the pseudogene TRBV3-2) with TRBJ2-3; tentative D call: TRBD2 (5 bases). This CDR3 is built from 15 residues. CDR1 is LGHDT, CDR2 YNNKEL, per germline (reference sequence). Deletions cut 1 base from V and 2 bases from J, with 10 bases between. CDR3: CASSQGRAATDTQYF. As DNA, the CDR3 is TGTGCCAGCAGCCAAGGAAGAGCGGCCACAGATACGCAGTATTTT.

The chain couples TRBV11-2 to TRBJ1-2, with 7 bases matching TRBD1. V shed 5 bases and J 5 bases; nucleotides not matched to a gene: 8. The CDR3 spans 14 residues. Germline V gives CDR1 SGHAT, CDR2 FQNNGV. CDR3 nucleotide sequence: TGTGCCAGCAGCCACGGGACAGCCTTTTATGGCTACACCTTC. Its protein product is CASSHGTAFYGYTF.